This TCR beta chain is drawn from a study of blood T cell repertoires in COVID-19. J gave up 0 bases and V 4 bases, and 5 bases lay outside the gene matches. The CDR3 runs 16 residues. Germline lookup yields CDR1 SGHRS and CDR2 YFSETQ. Data came from immunoSEQ multiplex PCR; TCRdb stores just in-frame clones and leaves some out. The sample yields about 85,000 clones, roughly 85% seen once. The clonotype originates from a man aged 60 to 69 with acute or convalescent COVID-19. The V call is TRBV5-1, the J call TRBJ2-2, with 8 positions matching TRBD1. The specimen was peripheral blood. This CDR3 reads CASSGDRYANTGELFF. Here the CDR3 DNA reads TGCGCCAGCAGCGGGGACAGGTACGCGAACACCGGGGAGCTGTTTTTT.